This TCR beta chain appears in the sequencing data of a study of T-cell memory formation after mild COVID-19. Study-level background: TCR clusters were largely donor specific. Study observations and caveats: Shrinking CD4+ clones resided mostly in CM and EM, and CD8+ ones in EMRA. That cross-reactive memory joined was suggested by some responding clones appearing in pre-infection memory.

Trimming stripped 1 base from V and 7 bases from J, with 14 bases between. Germline CDR1 reads SGHTA; CDR2 reads FQGNSA. The CDR3 contains 15 residues. This clonotype was observed many times. Its antigen is unidentified. Using constant-segment primers, 5'RACE produced TCR alpha and TCR beta cDNA libraries carrying sample barcodes and UMIs. TCRdb independently ran MiXCR on the 5' RACE reads; one entry per CDR3 protein. This table holds 45,000 to 55,000 distinct CDR3 sequences, about 7.3% found once. The origin of this receptor is a young man who had mild COVID-19 (a few samples of this study predate the infection). Cell type and time point are not known. The sample consisted of PBMCs or a T cell subset sorted from them (not recorded which). V is TRBV7-2 and J is TRBJ2-1; D is undetermined. The CDR3 here is CASSLVEWGRNEQFF. The CDR3 DNA reads TGTGCCAGCAGCTTAGTCGAATGGGGTCGGAATGAGCAGTTCTTC.